The following is a T cell receptor beta chain sequence with its context. The clone's antigen remains unknown. No per-base quality is available; no much larger clone lies one base away. RNA was extracted using the RNeasy kit, and roughly 0.5 to 1 ug of the RNA was reverse transcribed with random hexamers. The immunoSEQ multiplex PCR assay, which covers 54 Vbeta and 13 Jbeta segments, was used to amplify TCR beta CDR3 regions. PCR amplification bias was corrected using a synthetic template baseline for primer optimization and computational correction. The authors' analysis ran thus. Reads were annotated to V, D and J genes according to IMGT and were analyzed with immunoSEQ Analyzer, with only productive sequences retained. Clonality was calculated as one minus the Shannon entropy normalized by log2 of the number of productive unique sequences. Public and private clones were assessed among the 100 most prevalent clones of each patient and control. Clones were defined as Susac-specific if absent from the healthy and MS cohorts, from 900 to 1,200 published viral clones and from other ImmuneACCESS disease sequences. TCRdb reprocessing: public reads trimmed at Q25 with fastp, clones called with MiXCR, in-frame beta chains kept. One record per CDR3 amino acid sequence lists the most common genes and DNA. The V and J calls shown here were made by TCRdb, not taken from the authors' results. The sample table contains about 76,000 distinct CDR3 sequences; only one count was recorded for approximately 95% of them. The ten largest clones take up 0.35% to 0.5% of the sample.

This sample stems from a study of CD8 T cells in Susac syndrome (dated by TCRdb to the late 2010s). Describing the broader study: Of the Susac syndrome patients who were sequenced, more than five had clinically active disease and 8 or 9 were in clinical remission. The study compared CD8+ T cell repertoire clonality among roughly eleven healthy donors, around 14 Susac syndrome patients and fewer than 19 multiple sclerosis patients. At the time of blood withdrawal, Susac syndrome patients were either therapy-naive, taking corticosteroids (with some also receiving IVIg), or on IVIg alone. Repertoire sequencing was used to test whether CD8+ T cell activation and differentiation in Susac syndrome was antigen driven. The full study reports these points: Around 15 Susac-specific public clones were identified in the total CD8+ repertoire, and roughly five Susac-specific public clones were identified in the CD8+ TEMRA repertoire. Clonal expansion was seen in Susac syndrome CD8+ repertoires, peaking in CD8+ TEMRA cells and being greater in clinically active patients than in remitting ones. The number of individuals in the TCR sequencing and HLA analysis was recognized as being relatively small.

The CDR3 numbers 16 residues from cysteine through phenylalanine. Just CDR3 DNA is preserved here, 48 bases in frame from base 1. Peripheral blood CD8+ and CD4+ T cells from healthy donors, Susac syndrome patients and multiple sclerosis patients were profiled using high-throughput TCR beta sequencing. The Susac syndrome patients fulfilled recently defined diagnostic criteria for definite or probable disease. Bulk CD8+ and CD4+ T cells were purified magnetically by negative isolation, whereas CD8+ TEMRA cells were enriched by FACS. Blood was collected in EDTA tubes and processed within 24 hours, with PBMCs isolated through density gradient centrifugation. PBMCs intended for TCR sequencing were frozen in liquid nitrogen and were later thawed in a 37 degrees C water bath. Purity of sorted or isolated CD4+, CD8+ and CD8+ TEMRA cells was at least 90%.

Rearrangement joined TRBV21-1 to TRBJ2-7; the table assigns TRBD2, which was not confirmed against the DNA. TRBV21-1 corresponds to a pseudogene. Sequencing was done on a sample of CD8+ T cells from PBMCs. The receptor comes from a human donor with Susac syndrome. In nucleotides, the sequence is TGTGCCAGCAGCAAAGGACTAGAAGAGAGCTCCTACGAGCAGTACTTC. The resulting protein is CASSKGLEESSYEQYF.